A single sample is the source of the 19 T cell receptor beta chains below, sequenced in a study of T cells in Graves' hyperthyroidism and ophthalmopathy. TCR beta CDR3 region amplification was performed from RNA transcripts. A set of HTBI primers served as the primers for a first-round RT-PCR of the TCR CDR3. From the multiplex PCR reads, TCRdb called clonotypes with MiXCR, one entry per CDR3 protein. Of hundreds of thousands of distinct CDR3 sequences in the sample, about a fifth were seen once. Sequencing was done on a sample of blood. These receptors originate from a man aged 25 to 45 with Graves' ophthalmopathy.

Concerning this clonotype: This clone may be a read error of a much larger clone one base away. V usage is TRBV6-2 or TRBV6-3 and J usage is TRBJ2-7; 8 bases fit TRBD1. The CDR3 has 15 amino acids. Looked up from germline, CDR1 is MNHEY and CDR2 is SVGEGT. CDR3 loop: CASSYEGQGAYEQCF. CDR3 coding DNA: TGTGCCAGCAGTTACGAAGGTCAGGGGGCCTACGAGCAGTGCTTC.

V usage is TRBV4-3 and J usage is TRBJ1-2; D ambiguous. This CDR3 is built from 12 residues. Germline lookup yields CDR1 LGHNA and CDR2 YSLEER. The germline V and J ends were trimmed by 0 bases and 3 bases, with 2 bases remaining between them. CDR3 DNA: TGCGCCAGCAGCCAAGACGACTATGGCTACACCTTC. The encoded protein is CASSQDDYGYTF.

The chain couples TRBV5-4 to TRBJ1-1; D is undetermined. The CDR3 is made up of 14 amino acids. Trimming cost V 3 bases and J 6 bases, with 15 bases left between them. From germline, CDR1 is SGHNT and CDR2 YYREEE (reference sequence). DNA for the CDR3: TGTGCCAGCAGCTCCGGCGGGGTCCCCGCTGAAGCTTTCTTT. It translates to CASSSGGVPAEAFF.

This chain joins TRBV12-5 and TRBJ2-3; possibly TRBD1 for D (7 bases). Germline CDR1 reads LGHNT; CDR2 reads FRNRAP. Trimming shortened V by 1 base and J by 8 bases, and 10 bases separated the two germline ends. The CDR3 runs to 13 residues. The CDR3 here is CASGLAGGGTQYF. The DNA of the CDR3 is TGTGCTAGTGGTTTGGCAGGGGGAGGTACGCAGTATTTT.

This clonotype was seen at least ten times. V and J are TRBV3-1 and TRBJ1-2; no firm D call. Trimming took off 0 bases at V and 4 bases at J, with 15 bases between the two ends. The CDR3 extends over 16 amino acids. CDR1 and CDR2 (germline): LGHDT, YNNKEL (reference sequence). The CDR3 loop is CASSQDLLYRGYGYTF. The DNA for the CDR3 is TGTGCCAGCAGCCAAGATTTACTATATCGGGGCTATGGCTACACCTTC.

At least ten counts were recorded for this clonotype. The V call is TRBV5-1, the J call TRBJ2-7; TRBD1 agrees at 7 bases. This CDR3 region has 15 residues. After removal of 4 bases from V and 0 bases from J, the junction contained 7 bases not matched to a gene. CDR1 is SGHRS, CDR2 YFSETQ, per germline. The DNA for the CDR3 is TGCGCCAGCAGCCCATACCGGGACAGCTCCTACGAGCAGTACTTC. Protein sequence: CASSPYRDSSYEQYF. Variable domain in full (rest from reference TRBV5-1 and TRBJ2-7): KAGVTQTPRYLIKTRGQQVTLSCSPISGHRSVSWYQQTPGQGLQFLFEYFSETQRNKGNFPGRFSGRQFSNSRSEMNVSTLELGDSALYLCASSPYRDSSYEQYFGPGTRLTVT.

The chain recombines TRBV7-9 with TRBJ2-7; the D gene is possibly TRBD2 (5 bases). Germline lookup yields CDR1 SEHNR and CDR2 FQNEAQ (reference sequence). The CDR3 extends over 14 amino acids. The ends were cut back, 5 bases at V and 4 bases at J, with 15 bases in the middle. The CDR3 protein is CASSPTGSHYEQYF. The CDR3 DNA reads as TGTGCCAGCAGCCCGACGGGGTCCCATTACGAGCAGTACTTC.

The chain carries TRBV4-2 and TRBJ2-1; the match to TRBD2 covers 8 bases. The CDR3 loop spans 14 amino acids. The trim removed 1 base at V and 9 bases at J, leaving 5 bases unmatched. Per the germline V gene, CDR1 is LGHNA and CDR2 is YNFKEQ. The CDR3 region has the DNA TGTGCCAGCAGCCAAGGAGCGGGAGTCGGTGAGCAGTTCTTC. Its protein product is CASSQGAGVGEQFF.

This clonotype came up a few times. V usage is TRBV20-1 and J usage is TRBJ1-2, with TRBD1 as a possible D gene (5 bases). Trimming took off 3 bases at V and 4 bases at J, with 6 bases between the two ends. This CDR3 comprises 11 residues. Germline-derived CDR1 and CDR2 are DFQATT and SNEGSKA (reference sequence). The CDR3 nucleotides read TGCAGTGCTAGTAGGGGCTATGGCTACACCTTC. The encoded protein is CSASRGYGYTF.

This clonotype was recorded a few times. The V and J genes are TRBV6-1 and TRBJ2-1; TRBD2 agrees at 9 bases. There are 17 residues in the CDR3. In germline, CDR1 is MNHNS, CDR2 SASEGT. With V trimmed by 4 bases and J by 4 bases, 11 bases remained unmatched. The chain's CDR3 is CASSAQPSGTKYNEQFF. The CDR3 DNA reads as TGTGCCAGCAGTGCTCAACCTAGCGGGACGAAGTACAATGAGCAGTTCTTC.

The chain is built from TRBV7-6 and TRBJ2-7; 7 bases fit TRBD2. V gave up 1 base and J gave up 8 bases; unmatched junction bases: 11. From germline, CDR1 is SGHVS and CDR2 FNYEAQ. The CDR3 sequence is 15 residues long. Here the CDR3 reads CASSLEGGSGYKQYF. CDR3 nucleotides: TGTGCCAGCAGCTTAGAAGGCGGGAGTGGGTACAAGCAGTACTTC.

The CDR3 loop is CASTLGWEYGSYEQYF. The DNA for the CDR3 is TGTGCCAGCACTCTGGGGTGGGAGTATGGCTCCTACGAGCAGTACTTC. The chain is built from TRBV6-1 and TRBJ2-7; a possible D gene is TRBD2 (5 bases). V was pared by 7 bases and J by 0 bases, with 19 bases between. The CDR3 consists of 16 residues. Germline V gene sequence: CDR1 MNHNS, CDR2 SASEGT.

CDR3 region: CASSLMSSAYNEQFF. The CDR3 DNA sequence: TGTGCCAGCAGCTTAATGTCTAGCGCTTACAATGAGCAGTTCTTC. The rearrangement joins TRBV7-2 to TRBJ2-1; possibly TRBD2 for D (6 bases). The CDR3 length is 15 residues. Germline CDR1 reads SGHTA; CDR2 reads FQGNSA. With 2 bases removed from V and 4 bases from J, the gap between germline ends came to 12 bases.

The chain employs TRBV29-1 and TRBJ2-3, with D possibly matching TRBD2 (6 bases). CDR3 length: 13 amino acids. V was trimmed by 3 bases and J by 2 bases, leaving 9 bases between them. CDR1 and CDR2 from the germline V gene are SQVTM and ANQGSEA. This CDR3 reads CSVDGTYTDTQYF. The CDR3 region has the DNA TGCAGCGTTGATGGGACTTACACAGATACGCAGTATTTT.

The chain uses TRBV12-3 or TRBV12-4 and TRBJ2-7; D remains unclear. This CDR3 has 13 amino acids. Trimming removed 0 bases from V and 2 bases from J, with 5 bases in between. The CDR3 region has the DNA TGTGCCAGCAGTTTAGCAGTTACCTACGAGCAGTACTTC. Encoded protein: CASSLAVTYEQYF.

This clonotype was observed many times. The rearrangement uses TRBV28 and TRBJ1-1; D not resolved. The CDR3 extends over 14 amino acids. Germline V CDR1 and CDR2: MDHEN, SYDVKM. V lost 6 bases to trimming and J lost 1 base, with 12 bases between them. Here the CDR3 reads CASSPPHQNTEAFF. As DNA, the CDR3 is TGTGCCAGCAGCCCCCCCCACCAGAACACTGAAGCTTTCTTT.

In this sample, this clonotype turned up a few times. The rearrangement joins TRBV11-3 to TRBJ2-3; 8 bases fit TRBD1. This CDR3 contains 18 residues. CDR1 is SGHNT and CDR2 is YENEEA in the germline V gene. J was trimmed by 3 bases and V by 1 base; bases with no gene match: 12. The CDR3 bases are TGTGCCAGCAGCTTAGGAGACCGCAGGGGGCTCAAGACAGATACGCAGTATTTT. It is translated as CASSLGDRRGLKTDTQYF.

In its sample, this clonotype was seen many times. The chain joins TRBV12-3 or TRBV12-4 to TRBJ2-1; 7 positions agree with TRBD2. CDR3 size: 16 residues. V was clipped by 6 bases and J by 2 bases; unmatched bases: 10. CDR3 coding DNA: TGTGCCAGCAGCCCCCTGGGGAGCGGGACCTACAATGAGCAGTTCTTC. Amino acid sequence: CASSPLGSGTYNEQFF.

The rearrangement uses TRBV4-3 and TRBJ2-5; 8 positions match TRBD1. V dropped 0 bases and J dropped 4; count of bases not matched to a gene: 4. The CDR3 contains 15 residues. Germline lookup yields CDR1 LGHNA and CDR2 YSLEER. The CDR3 region has the DNA TGCGCCAGCAGCCAAGACAGACAGGGGTCAGAGACCCAGTACTTC. Amino acid sequence: CASSQDRQGSETQYF.